This T cell receptor (beta chain) was found in a study of shared clonotypes between healthy human individuals. Study-level background: Researchers assigned three CD4 naive, three CD4 memory, two CD8 naive and one CD8 memory plate to each donor. Study conclusions and caveats: The study's rarefaction showed incomplete sorted-subset sequencing despite large depth.

Several immunoSEQ plates received, in even portions, the genomic DNA of each subset. Produced via immunoSEQ multiplex PCR; TCRdb's table is partial and in-frame only. This repertoire shows about 960,000 clones, approximately 80% found once; its top ten account for roughly 1.5%. V lost 6 bases, J lost 7 bases, and 10 bases stayed unmatched. CDR3 length equals 14 residues. Germline V gene sequence: CDR1 SGHVS, CDR2 FNYEAQ. This clone was observed at least ten times. Its target is unknown. J is TRBJ2-7 and V is TRBV7-6; 9 positions match TRBD1. The receptor was isolated from a man younger than 35 in good health. The sequencing sample was made of memory CD4+ T cells sorted from blood. Subset in this sample: CD45RA-negative fraction. The CDR3 coding sequence is TGTGCCAGCAGGTCCGGGACAGGGACTGGTGAGCAGTACTTC. Translating gives CASRSGTGTGEQYF. Supplemented by reference TRBV7-6 and TRBJ2-7, the full variable domain reads GAGVSQSPRYKVTKRGQDVALRCDPISGHVSLYWYRQALGQGPEFLTYFNYEAQQDKSGLPNDRFSAERPEGSISTLTIQRTEQRDSAMYRCASRSGTGTGEQYFGPGTRLTVT.